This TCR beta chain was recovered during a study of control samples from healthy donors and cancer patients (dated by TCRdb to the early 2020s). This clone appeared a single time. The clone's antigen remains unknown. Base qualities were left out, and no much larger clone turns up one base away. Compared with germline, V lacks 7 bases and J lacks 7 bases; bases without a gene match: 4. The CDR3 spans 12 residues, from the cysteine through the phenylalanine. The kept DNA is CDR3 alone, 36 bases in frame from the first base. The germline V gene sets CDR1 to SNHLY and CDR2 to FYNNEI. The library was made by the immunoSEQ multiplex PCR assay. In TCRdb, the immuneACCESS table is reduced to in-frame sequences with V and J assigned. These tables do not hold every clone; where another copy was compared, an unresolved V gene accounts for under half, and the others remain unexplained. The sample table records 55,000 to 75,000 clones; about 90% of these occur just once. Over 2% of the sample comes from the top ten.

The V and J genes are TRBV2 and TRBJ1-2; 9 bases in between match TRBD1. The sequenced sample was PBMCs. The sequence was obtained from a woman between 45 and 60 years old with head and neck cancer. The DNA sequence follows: TGTGCCAGCACCAGGACAGGGGTTGGCTACACCTTC. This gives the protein CASTRTGVGYTF.